Listed here is a single T cell receptor beta chain. In this sample, this clone turned up a few times. This receptor's antigen is unknown. One base away there is no much larger clone; base qualities are not given. Whole blood was collected in K2EDTA tubes by collaborating institutions according to the institutions' own protocols. Collaborator samples were shipped for TCRbeta analysis as frozen whole blood, isolated PBMCs, or DNA extracted from either sample type. The germline V gene (reference sequence) specifies SGHKS as CDR1 and YYEKEE as CDR2. Reading from cysteine to phenylalanine, the CDR3 counts 15 amino acids. Solely the CDR3 DNA is kept, with 45 bases framed from the first base. V is pared back by 0 bases and J by 0 bases, with 7 bases lying between the germline termini. This sample was taken from a study of blood T cell repertoires in COVID-19 (dated by TCRdb to 2018 to 2020). Describing the broader study: Samples from collaborators originated in the United States, Italy and Spain and spanned both the acute and convalescent phases of COVID-19. The material from the prospective study consisted of cDNA or gDNA derived from T cells, B-cell-depleted T cells, or PBMCs. Nearly every sample came with metadata listing a de-identified subject ID, COVID-19 status, age in years and sex. Where available, HLA class I and class II types were obtained from metadata supplied by the sample provider rather than from assay-based typing. Deeply sampled blood TCRbeta repertoires from subjects exposed to, actively infected with, or recovered from COVID-19 were included in the dataset. The repertoires were released in a freely available public database intended as a resource for research on the immune response to SARS-CoV-2. Samples came from the ongoing ImmuneRACE study (first 160 participants) plus 1,254 subjects from 6 global collaborators.

TCRbeta CDR3 regions were amplified from genomic DNA by means of the immunoSEQ Assay, a bias-controlled multiplex PCR. In the original analysis: Within the assay, amplification of reference gene primers was used to estimate how many nucleated cells each sample contained. Sequence reads were collapsed and filtered to measure the absolute abundance of every unique TCRbeta CDR3 rearrangement. For each sample, productive Simpson clonality was calculated by taking the square root of Simpson's diversity index across productive rearrangements. Imported from immuneACCESS, the table was reduced by TCRdb to in-frame sequences with V and J called. These copies leave out some clones; in studies compared against another copy, an unresolved V gene accounts for under half, and the cause of the remainder is not known. For V, J and clone size, that table is used; D and trimming come from the DNA. The sample data list roughly 230,000 clones, and roughly 80% of these were observed just once. Approximately 8.7% of the sample lies in the top ten.

On the study overall, not on this receptor specifically: The quantity of clinical and demographic metadata differed by source and by participant and was supplied without curation.

The sequence derives from a woman older than 75 with acute or convalescent COVID-19. Sequenced material: peripheral blood. Rearrangement joined TRBV5-5 to TRBJ1-5, with no confident D gene call. The CDR3 protein: CASSLAQNSNQPQHF. The nucleotide sequence reads as follows: TGTGCCAGCAGCTTGGCCCAGAATAGCAATCAGCCCCAGCATTTT. Full variable domain (CDR3 extended with the reference TRBV5-5 and TRBJ1-5 proteins): DAGVTQSPTHLIKTRGQQVTLRCSPISGHKSVSWYQQVLGQGPQFIFQYYEKEERGRGNFPDRFSARQFPNYSSELNVNALLLGDSALYLCASSLAQNSNQPQHFGDGTRLSIL.